This T cell receptor (beta chain) was identified during a study of shared clonotypes between healthy human individuals. Only Caucasian adults living in Nashville, Tennessee made up the donor group. The CDR3 length is 14 residues. The V and J ends lost 3 bases and 6 bases respectively, with 14 bases between them. Germline V gene sequence: CDR1 SEHNR, CDR2 FQNEAQ (reference sequence). Genomic DNA of each subset was evenly split across several immunoSEQ plates. Measured with immunoSEQ multiplex PCR; TCRdb has only the in-frame clones, and not every one. The sample contains roughly 2.2 million clones, more than 85% of which appear only once.

The receptor was isolated from a man between 18 and 29 years old in good health. Some clones in this sample may be carry-over from other donors' samples. The chain links TRBV7-9 to TRBJ1-2; D ambiguous. Sequencing was performed on naive CD4+ T cells from PBMCs. The subset denotes: CD45RA+ positively selected. The CDR3 is CASSLSPSLDGYTF. The CDR3 coding sequence is TGTGCCAGCAGCTTGTCACCCAGCCTCGATGGCTACACCTTC.